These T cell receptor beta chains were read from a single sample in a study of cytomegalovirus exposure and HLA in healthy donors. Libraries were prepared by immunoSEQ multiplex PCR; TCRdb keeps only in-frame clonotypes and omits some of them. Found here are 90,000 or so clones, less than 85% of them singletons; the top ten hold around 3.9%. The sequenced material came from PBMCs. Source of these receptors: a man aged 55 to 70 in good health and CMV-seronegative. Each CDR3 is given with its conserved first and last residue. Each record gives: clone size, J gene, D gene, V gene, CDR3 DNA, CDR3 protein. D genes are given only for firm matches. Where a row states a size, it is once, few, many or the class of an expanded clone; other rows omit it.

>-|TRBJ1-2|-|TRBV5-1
TGCGCCAGCAGCTTGGAAGGGGGAGTAGGCTATGGCTACACCTTC
CASSLEGGVGYGYTF
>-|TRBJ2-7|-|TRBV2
TGTGCCAGCAGTTTGCGGCAGGGTACGGGTGAGCAGTACTTC
CASSLRQGTGEQYF
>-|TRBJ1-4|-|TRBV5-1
TGCGCCAGCAGCTTGGATGCGGGGGCGGATGAAAAACTGTTTTTT
CASSLDAGADEKLFF
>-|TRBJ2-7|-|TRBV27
TGTGCCAGCGCCTGGGGAGAGTCCTACGAGCAGTACTTC
CASAWGESYEQYF
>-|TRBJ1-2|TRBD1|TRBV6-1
TGTGCCAGCAGTGTGACAGGGGACGGCTACACCTTC
CASSVTGDGYTF
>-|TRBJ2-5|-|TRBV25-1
TGTGCCAGCAGTGAATATGGATGGGCACTCCAAGAGACCCAGTACTTC
CASSEYGWALQETQYF
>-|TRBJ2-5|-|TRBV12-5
TGTGCTAGTGGTTTGGTACGGACTTCCCCCCAAGAGACCCAGTACTTC
CASGLVRTSPQETQYF
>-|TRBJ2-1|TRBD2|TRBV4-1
TGCGCCAGCAGCCAAGATGCCAAGGAGCGGGGGAGCTCCTACAATGAGCAGTTCTTC
CASSQDAKERGSSYNEQFF
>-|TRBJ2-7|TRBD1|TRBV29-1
TGCAGCGTGGCGAATCCGGGACAGGGGGCCGGCGAGCAGTACTTC
CSVANPGQGAGEQYF
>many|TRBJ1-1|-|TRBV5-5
TGTGCCAGCAGCTTTGGGACAACTGAAGCTTTCTTT
CASSFGTTEAFF
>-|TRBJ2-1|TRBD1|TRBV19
TGTGCCAGTAGTATTGACAGGGAGAATGAGCAGTTCTTC
CASSIDRENEQFF
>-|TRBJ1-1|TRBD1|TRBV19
TGTGCCAGTACGGGACAGATGAACACTGAAGCTTTCTTT
CASTGQMNTEAFF
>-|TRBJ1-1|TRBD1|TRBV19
TGTGCCAGTATTCCAGGGGGGTCTGTCACTGAAGCTTTCTTT
CASIPGGSVTEAFF
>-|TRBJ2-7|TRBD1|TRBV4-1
TGCGCCAGCAGCCTGGCCGGGGACAGGCCTACCTACGAGCAGTACTTC
CASSLAGDRPTYEQYF
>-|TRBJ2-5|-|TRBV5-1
TGCGCCAGCAGCGTGGGGACTGCTCAAGAGACCCAGTACTTC
CASSVGTAQETQYF
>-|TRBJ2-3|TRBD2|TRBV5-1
TGCGCCAGCAGCACATTCGGGACTAGCGGGGGAGATACGCAGTATTTT
CASSTFGTSGGDTQYF
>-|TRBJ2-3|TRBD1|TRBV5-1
TGCGCCAGCAGCTTGCGGACAGGGGGCAGGGTAGCAGATACGCAGTATTTT
CASSLRTGGRVADTQYF
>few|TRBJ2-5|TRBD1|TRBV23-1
TGCGCCAGCACCGGACAGGACCAAGAGACCCAGTACTTC
CASTGQDQETQYF
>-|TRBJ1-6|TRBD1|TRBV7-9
TGTGCCAGCAGCCCGCGGGACAGGGGTAATTCACCCCTCCACTTT
CASSPRDRGNSPLHF
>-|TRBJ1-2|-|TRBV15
TGTGCCACCAGCAGAACCGGGACAAACTATGGCTACACCTTC
CATSRTGTNYGYTF
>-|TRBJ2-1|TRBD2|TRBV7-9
TGTTCCAGCAGCTTTACAGCGGGGGGGCCTAGTGAGCAGTTCTTC
CSSSFTAGGPSEQFF
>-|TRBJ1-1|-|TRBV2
TGTGCCAGCAATAGAGTTGGGCTGAACACTGAAGCTTTCTTT
CASNRVGLNTEAFF
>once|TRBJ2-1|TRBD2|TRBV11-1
TGTGCCAGCAGCTTAGGGAGCGGGGGGGTTGATGAGCAGTTCTTC
CASSLGSGGVDEQFF
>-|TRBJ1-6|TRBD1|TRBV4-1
TGCGCCAGCAGCCGGGACAGTTCATTCCTCAGCTCCTATAATTCACCCCTCCACTTT
CASSRDSSFLSSYNSPLHF
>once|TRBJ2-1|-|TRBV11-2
TGTGCCAGCAGCTTAGGCGGGGCGAGCTCCTACAATGAGCAGTTCTTC
CASSLGGASSYNEQFF
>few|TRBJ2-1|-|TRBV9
TGTGCCAGCAGCGTAGTTGGTCGGGCGGAGCGGAATGAGCAGTTCTTC
CASSVVGRAERNEQFF
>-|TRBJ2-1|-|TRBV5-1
TGCGCCAGCAGCTTGGGCCAGTACAATGAGCAGTTCTTC
CASSLGQYNEQFF
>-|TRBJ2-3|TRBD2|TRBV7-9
TGTGCCAGCAGCTCTAGCGGGGGGCCGGGAGATACGCAGTATTTT
CASSSSGGPGDTQYF
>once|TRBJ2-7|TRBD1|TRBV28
TGTGCCAGCAGTTTAGTGGACAGGGTCATCCACGAGCAGTACTTC
CASSLVDRVIHEQYF
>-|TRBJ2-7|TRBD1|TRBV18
TGTGCCAGCTCACCGGATAGGGGGCTCTACGAGCAGTACTTC
CASSPDRGLYEQYF